Detailed here is one T cell receptor (beta chain). This sample was included in a study of cytomegalovirus exposure and HLA in healthy donors. The PCR was carried out with 60 Vbeta primers and 13 Jbeta primers. The data were produced by immunoSEQ multiplex PCR, yet TCRdb's version contains in-frame clones alone and is incomplete. Of some 120,000 clones in the sample, roughly four fifths were seen once. CDR3 size: 16 residues. Germline lookup yields CDR1 SEHNR and CDR2 FQNEAQ (reference sequence). V was pared by 5 bases and J by 4 bases, with 18 bases between. What was sequenced was PBMCs. The chain couples TRBV7-9 to TRBJ1-3; D is unclear. This clonotype originated in a woman aged 18-30 years in good health and CMV-seronegative. The CDR3 DNA follows: TGTGCCAGCAGCCCGCCTCCCCCACACCTCGGAAACACCATATATTTT. It yields the protein CASSPPPPHLGNTIYF.